One sample yielded the 16 T cell receptor beta chains listed below, sequenced in a study of blood T cell repertoires in COVID-19. The protocol was immunoSEQ multiplex PCR, while the TCRdb copy is restricted to in-frame clones and leaves out a portion. The sample records more than 85,000 clones, 80% to 95% being singletons. The sample was peripheral blood. The receptors derive from a woman in her 50s with COVID-19, enrolled during active disease.

The chain carries TRBV6-6 and TRBJ2-7; the match to TRBD2 covers 12 bases. V was pared by 5 bases and J by 4 bases, with 6 bases of the junction left unmatched. The CDR3 loop spans 15 amino acids. Germline V gives CDR1 MNHNY, CDR2 SVGAGI (reference sequence). CDR3 coding DNA: TGTGCCAGCAGTACGACGGGACTAGCGGGTTACGAGCAGTACTTC. This translates into CASSTTGLAGYEQYF.

V and J are TRBV6-5 and TRBJ2-7, with 7 bases lining up with TRBD1. After removal of 0 bases from V and 6 bases from J, the junction contained 5 bases not matched to a gene. The CDR3 has 14 residues. In germline, CDR1 is MNHEY, CDR2 SVGAGI. This chain's CDR3 is CASSYSTGIGEQYF. The CDR3 DNA sequence: TGTGCCAGCAGTTACTCGACAGGGATCGGCGAGCAGTACTTC.

The chain couples TRBV5-1 to TRBJ1-2; 8 bases are a match to TRBD1. J was trimmed by 1 base and V by 3 bases; bases with no gene match: 5. Germline V gene data show CDR1 as SGHRS and CDR2 as YFSETQ. CDR3 length: 15 amino acids. The CDR3 reads CASSSRTGNNYGYTF. CDR3 nucleotide sequence: TGCGCCAGCAGCTCCCGGACAGGGAATAACTATGGCTACACCTTC.

Only one count was recorded for this clone. This rearrangement joins TRBV4-1 to TRBJ1-1; D perhaps matches TRBD1 (6 bases). The CDR3 totals 13 residues. The germline V and J ends were trimmed by 1 base and 8 bases, with 11 bases remaining between them. Germline V gene data show CDR1 as MGHRA and CDR2 as YSYEKL. The CDR3 coding sequence is TGCGCCAGCAGCCAAGCGGGTAGGGGGGAAGCTTTCTTT. Encoded protein: CASSQAGRGEAFF.

This clone was counted only a few times. This sequence joins TRBV24-1 and TRBJ2-2; D is ambiguous. This CDR3 region has 11 residues. The germline V and J ends were trimmed by 8 bases and 7 bases, with 7 bases remaining between them. Germline CDR1 and CDR2: KGHDR and SFDVKD. The CDR3 reads CATKGGGELFF. The CDR3 bases are TGTGCCACCAAAGGCGGCGGGGAGCTGTTTTTT.

V gene TRBV3-1 (or the pseudogene TRBV3-2) combines with J gene TRBJ2-5, with 13 bases aligning to TRBD2. The CDR3 length is 16 residues. The V and J ends lost 4 bases and 2 bases, in that order; junction bases with no gene match: 4. The germline V gene encodes CDR1 LGHDT and CDR2 YNNKEL (reference sequence). DNA of the CDR3: TGTGCCAGCAGCCTTCGGACTAGCGGGGGTCAAGAGACCCAGTACTTC. Translated: CASSLRTSGGQETQYF.

J is TRBJ2-3 and V is TRBV2, with D perhaps matching TRBD2 (7 bases). Germline V CDR1 and CDR2: SNHLY, FYNNEI. The CDR3 has 13 residues. The germline V and J ends were trimmed by 7 bases and 6 bases, with 14 bases remaining between them. In nucleotides, the CDR3 is TGTGCCAGCACCAAGGGGGGGATTGATACGCAGTATTTT. This gives the protein CASTKGGIDTQYF.

The V call is TRBV7-2, the J call TRBJ2-7; possibly TRBD2 for D (6 bases). Germline CDR1 SGHTA, CDR2 FQGNSA. V was cut by 3 bases and J by 3 bases, with 18 bases left in between. The CDR3 totals 16 residues. CDR3 in amino acids: CASSFRINSGLYEQYF. In DNA form, the CDR3 reads TGTGCCAGCAGCTTCCGGATAAATAGCGGCCTCTACGAGCAGTACTTC.

The CDR3 sequence is CASKGGVGGNEQFF. Written as DNA, the CDR3 is TGTGCCAGCAAGGGGGGGGTCGGAGGCAATGAGCAGTTCTTC. The chain has TRBV2 and TRBJ2-1; TRBD2 might be the D (7 bases). CDR1 SNHLY and CDR2 FYNNEI come from the germline V gene. CDR3 length: 14 amino acids. The V gene lost 7 bases and the J gene lost 6 bases, with 16 bases spanning the gap.

This rearrangement joins TRBV27 to TRBJ1-2, with 7 nucleotides matching TRBD1. The germline V gene encodes CDR1 MNHEY and CDR2 SMNVEV (reference sequence). The CDR3 loop spans 13 amino acids. Trimming cost V 6 bases and J 5 bases; bases outside gene matches: 6. The CDR3 coding sequence is TGTGCCAGCAGCTCACAGGGGAGGTATGGCTACACCTTC. It translates to CASSSQGRYGYTF.

The chain links TRBV6-5 to TRBJ2-2, with 9 bases matching TRBD1. Trimming took 6 bases from V and 7 from J; bases not matched to a gene: 9. Germline V CDR1 and CDR2: MNHEY, SVGAGI. This CDR3 has 15 amino acids. Here the CDR3 DNA reads TGTGCCAGCAGCAGAATTAGACAGGGGGGCGGGGAGCTGTTTTTT. Protein product: CASSRIRQGGGELFF.

The chain links TRBV3-1 (or the pseudogene TRBV3-2) to TRBJ2-5; weak D call: TRBD1 (6 bases). Per germline, CDR1 LGHDT and CDR2 YNNKEL (reference sequence). V gave up 8 bases and J gave up 2 bases, with 9 bases separating them. The CDR3 consists of 12 residues. CDR3 protein: CASEGVQETQYF. The CDR3 nucleotides are TGTGCCAGCGAGGGGGTTCAAGAGACCCAGTACTTC.

V is TRBV9 and J is TRBJ1-6, with 7 nucleotides matching TRBD1. CDR1 is SGDLS and CDR2 is YYNGEE in the germline V gene. J lost 12 bases, V lost 4 bases, and 7 bases had no gene match. The CDR3 is 13 amino acids. The CDR3 DNA reads as TGTGCCAGCAGCTTCCGGGACAGCGTACCCCTCCACTTT. Amino acid sequence: CASSFRDSVPLHF.

The V gene is TRBV5-6, the J gene TRBJ1-2, with D maybe TRBD1 (5 bases). The CDR3 has 15 amino acids. Per germline, CDR1 SGHDT and CDR2 YYEEEE. V shed 4 bases and J shed 2 bases, with 15 bases lying between them. CDR3 sequence (DNA): TGTGCCAGCAGCCCGAAACGGCAGGGAAACTATGGCTACACCTTC. Its protein product is CASSPKRQGNYGYTF.

The rearrangement uses TRBV18 and TRBJ1-5; TRBD1 agrees at 7 bases. Looked up from germline, CDR1 is KGHSH and CDR2 is LQKENI. The CDR3 covers 15 residues. V shed 6 bases, J shed 5 bases, and the junction held 10 bases outside the gene matches. The CDR3 sequence is CASSPFAGTDQPQHF. The CDR3 DNA follows: TGTGCCAGCTCCCCATTCGCCGGGACAGATCAGCCCCAGCATTTT.

The gene calls are TRBV27 and TRBJ2-7; D is uncertain. This CDR3 comprises 11 residues. From germline, CDR1 is MNHEY and CDR2 SMNVEV (reference sequence). V was cut by 6 bases and J by 10 bases, with 13 bases left in between. CDR3 residues: CASREFLCQYV. CDR3 nucleotides: TGTGCCAGCAGGGAGTTCTTATGTCAGTACGTC.